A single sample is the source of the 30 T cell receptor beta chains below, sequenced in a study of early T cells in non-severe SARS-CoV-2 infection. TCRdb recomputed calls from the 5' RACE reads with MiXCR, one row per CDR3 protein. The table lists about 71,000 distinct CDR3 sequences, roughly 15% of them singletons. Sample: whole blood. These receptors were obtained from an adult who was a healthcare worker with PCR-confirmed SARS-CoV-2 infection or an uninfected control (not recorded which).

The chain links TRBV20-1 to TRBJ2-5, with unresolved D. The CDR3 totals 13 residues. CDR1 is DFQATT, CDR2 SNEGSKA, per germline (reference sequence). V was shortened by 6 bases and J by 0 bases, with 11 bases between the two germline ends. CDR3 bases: TGCAGTGCGAAGGGTAGAAACCAAGAGACCCAGTACTTC. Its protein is CSAKGRNQETQYF.

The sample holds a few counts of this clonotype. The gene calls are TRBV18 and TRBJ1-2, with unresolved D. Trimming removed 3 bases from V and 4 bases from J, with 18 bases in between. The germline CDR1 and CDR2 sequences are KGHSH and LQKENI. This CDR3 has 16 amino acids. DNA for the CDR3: TGTGCCAGCTCACCCTCCTCGGGCGGCAGATCCTATGGCTACACCTTC. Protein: CASSPSSGGRSYGYTF.

The CDR3 DNA reads TGCAGCGTTCGGACAGGGGGGAATTCACCCCTCCACTTT. Translating it yields CSVRTGGNSPLHF. The chain is built from TRBV29-1 and TRBJ1-6; 10 bases align to TRBD1. Germline V lookup: CDR1 SQVTM, CDR2 ANQGSEA. The J segment lost 7 bases and the V segment lost 5 bases, leaving 2 bases of the junction unmatched. The CDR3 runs 13 residues.

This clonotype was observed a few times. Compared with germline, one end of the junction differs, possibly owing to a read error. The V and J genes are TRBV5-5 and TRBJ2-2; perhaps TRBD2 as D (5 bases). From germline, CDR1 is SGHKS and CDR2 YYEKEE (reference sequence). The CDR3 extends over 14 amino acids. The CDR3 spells CASSRPEGTGELVF. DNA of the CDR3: TGTGCCAGCAGCCGTCCCGAGGGCACCGGGGAGCTGGTTTTT.

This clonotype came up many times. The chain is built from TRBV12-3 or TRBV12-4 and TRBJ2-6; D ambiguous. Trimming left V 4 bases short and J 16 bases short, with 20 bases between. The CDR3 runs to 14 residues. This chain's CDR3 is CASSSPRYGLALTF. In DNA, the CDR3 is TGTGCCAGCAGTTCCCCCCGATACGGCCTTGCACTGACTTTC.

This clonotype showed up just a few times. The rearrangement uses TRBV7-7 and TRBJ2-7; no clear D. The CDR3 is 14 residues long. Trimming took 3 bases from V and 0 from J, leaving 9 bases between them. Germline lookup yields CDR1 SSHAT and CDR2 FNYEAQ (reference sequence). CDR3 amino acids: CASSFGPLSYEQYF. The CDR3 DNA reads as TGTGCCAGCAGCTTTGGGCCGCTCTCCTACGAGCAGTACTTC.

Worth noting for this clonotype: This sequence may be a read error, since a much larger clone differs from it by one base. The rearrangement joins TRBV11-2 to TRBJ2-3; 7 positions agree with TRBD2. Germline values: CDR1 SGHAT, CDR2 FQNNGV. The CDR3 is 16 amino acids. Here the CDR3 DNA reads TGTGCCAGCAGTCTGGGGACTACCTATAGCACAGATACGCGGTATTTT. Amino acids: CASSLGTTYSTDTRYF.

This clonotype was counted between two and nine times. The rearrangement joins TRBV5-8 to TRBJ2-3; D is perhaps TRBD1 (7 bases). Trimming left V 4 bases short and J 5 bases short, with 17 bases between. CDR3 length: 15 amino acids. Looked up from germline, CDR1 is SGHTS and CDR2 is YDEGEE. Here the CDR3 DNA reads TGTGCCAGCAGCACCGACAGGGACGGGGGAGATACGCAGTATTTT. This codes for CASSTDRDGGDTQYF.

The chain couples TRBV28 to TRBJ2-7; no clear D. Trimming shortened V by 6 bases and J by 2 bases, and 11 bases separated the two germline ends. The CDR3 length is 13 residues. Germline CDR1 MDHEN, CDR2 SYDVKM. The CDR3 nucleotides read TGTGCCAGCAGCCGACGTAGCCCCTACGAGCAGTACTTC. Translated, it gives CASSRRSPYEQYF.

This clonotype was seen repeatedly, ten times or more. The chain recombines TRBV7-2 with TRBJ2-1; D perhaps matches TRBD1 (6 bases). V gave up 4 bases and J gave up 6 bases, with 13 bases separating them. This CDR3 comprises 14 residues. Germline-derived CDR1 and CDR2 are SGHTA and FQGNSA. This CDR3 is CASSSTFRGNEQFF. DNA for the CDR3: TGTGCCAGCAGCTCCACATTCAGGGGCAATGAGCAGTTCTTC.

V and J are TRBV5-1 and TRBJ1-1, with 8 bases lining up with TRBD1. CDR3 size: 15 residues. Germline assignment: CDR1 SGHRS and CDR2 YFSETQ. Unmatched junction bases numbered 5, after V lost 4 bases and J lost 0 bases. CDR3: CASSPRTGLNTEAFF. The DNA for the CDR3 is TGCGCCAGCAGCCCCCGGACAGGGCTGAACACTGAAGCTTTCTTT.

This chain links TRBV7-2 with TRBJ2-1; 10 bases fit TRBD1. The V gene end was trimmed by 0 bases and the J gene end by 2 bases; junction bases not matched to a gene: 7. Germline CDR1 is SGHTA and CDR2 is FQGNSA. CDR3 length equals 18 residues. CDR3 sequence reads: CASSLASQGQGPYNEQFF. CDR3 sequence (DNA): TGTGCCAGCAGCTTAGCGTCGCAGGGACAGGGGCCCTACAATGAGCAGTTCTTC.

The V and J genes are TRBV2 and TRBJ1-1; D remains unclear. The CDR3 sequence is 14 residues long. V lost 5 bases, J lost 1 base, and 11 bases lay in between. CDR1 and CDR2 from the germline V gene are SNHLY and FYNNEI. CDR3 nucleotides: TGTGCCAGCAGTCCCACCGAATCGAACACTGAAGCTTTCTTT. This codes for CASSPTESNTEAFF.

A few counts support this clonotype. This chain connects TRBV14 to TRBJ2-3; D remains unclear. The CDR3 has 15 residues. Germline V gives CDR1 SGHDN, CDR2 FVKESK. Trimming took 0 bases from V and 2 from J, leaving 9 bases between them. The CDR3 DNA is TGTGCCAGCAGCCAAGATCACGGTAACACAGATACGCAGTATTTT. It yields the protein CASSQDHGNTDTQYF.

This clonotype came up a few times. As DNA, the CDR3 is TGTGCCAGCAGTTTAGGCAAGGGGACTGAAGCTTTCTTT. As protein: CASSLGKGTEAFF. The genes are TRBV12-3 or TRBV12-4 and TRBJ1-1, with D possibly TRBD1 on 5 matching bases. V was clipped by 1 base and J by 5 bases, with 8 bases between them. The CDR3 is 13 residues long.

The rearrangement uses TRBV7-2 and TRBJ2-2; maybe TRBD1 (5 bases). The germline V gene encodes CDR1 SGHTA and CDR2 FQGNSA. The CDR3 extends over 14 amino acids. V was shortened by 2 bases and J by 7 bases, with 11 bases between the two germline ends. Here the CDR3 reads CASSLKQGYGELFF. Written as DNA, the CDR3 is TGTGCCAGCAGCTTAAAGCAGGGTTACGGGGAGCTGTTTTTT.

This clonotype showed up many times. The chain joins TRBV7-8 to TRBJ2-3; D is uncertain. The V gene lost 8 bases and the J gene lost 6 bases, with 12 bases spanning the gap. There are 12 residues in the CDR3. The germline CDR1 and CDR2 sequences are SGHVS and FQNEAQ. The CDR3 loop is CASSPQADTQYF. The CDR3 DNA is TGTGCCAGCTCCCCGCAGGCGGATACGCAGTATTTT.

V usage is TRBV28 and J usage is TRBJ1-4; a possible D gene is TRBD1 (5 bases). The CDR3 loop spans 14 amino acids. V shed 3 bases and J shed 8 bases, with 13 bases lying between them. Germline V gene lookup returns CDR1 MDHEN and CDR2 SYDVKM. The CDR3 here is CASSFRGVNEKLFF. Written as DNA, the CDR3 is TGTGCCAGCAGTTTTCGGGGGGTAAACGAAAAACTGTTTTTT.

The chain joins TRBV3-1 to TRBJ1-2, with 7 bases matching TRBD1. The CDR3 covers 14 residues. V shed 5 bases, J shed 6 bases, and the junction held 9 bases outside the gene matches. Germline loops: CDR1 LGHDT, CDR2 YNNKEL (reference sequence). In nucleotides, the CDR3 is TGTGCCAGCAGCTCTCGACAGGGAGAGGATGGCTACACCTTC. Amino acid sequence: CASSSRQGEDGYTF.

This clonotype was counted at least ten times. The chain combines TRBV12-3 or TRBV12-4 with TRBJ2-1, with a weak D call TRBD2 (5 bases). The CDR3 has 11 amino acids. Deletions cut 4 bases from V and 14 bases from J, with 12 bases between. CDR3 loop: CASSSLALKFF. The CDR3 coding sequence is TGTGCCAGCAGTTCCTTAGCGTTGAAGTTCTTC.

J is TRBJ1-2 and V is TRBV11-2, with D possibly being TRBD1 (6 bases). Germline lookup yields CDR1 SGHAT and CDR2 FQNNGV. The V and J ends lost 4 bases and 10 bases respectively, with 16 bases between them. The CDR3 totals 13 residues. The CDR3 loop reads CASSSTGTMDYTF. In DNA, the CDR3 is TGTGCCAGCAGCTCGACAGGAACTATGGACTACACCTTC.

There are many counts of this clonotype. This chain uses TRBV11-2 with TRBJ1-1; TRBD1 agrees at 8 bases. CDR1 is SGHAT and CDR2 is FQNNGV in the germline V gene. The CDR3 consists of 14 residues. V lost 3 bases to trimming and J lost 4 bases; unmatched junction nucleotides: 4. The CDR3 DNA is TGTGCCAGCAGCTTCGACAGGGGAGGCACTGAAGCTTTCTTT. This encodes CASSFDRGGTEAFF.

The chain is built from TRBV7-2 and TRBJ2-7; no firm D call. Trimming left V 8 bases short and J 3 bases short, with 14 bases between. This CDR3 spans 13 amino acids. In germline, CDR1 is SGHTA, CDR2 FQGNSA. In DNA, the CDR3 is TGTGCCAGCTGCCCTCAGCCGGGCTACGAGCAGTACTTC. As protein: CASCPQPGYEQYF.

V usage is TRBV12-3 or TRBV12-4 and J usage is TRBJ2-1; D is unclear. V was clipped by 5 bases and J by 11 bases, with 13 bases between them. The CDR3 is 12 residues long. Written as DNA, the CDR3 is TGTGCCAGCAGTCCCCCACTCTTGAAGCAGTTCTTC. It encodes CASSPPLLKQFF.

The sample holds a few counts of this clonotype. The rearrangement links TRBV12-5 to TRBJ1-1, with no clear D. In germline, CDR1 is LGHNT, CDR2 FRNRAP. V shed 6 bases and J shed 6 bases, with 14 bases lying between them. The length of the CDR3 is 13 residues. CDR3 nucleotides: TGTGCTAGTGGCCACAACCCCACGGCTGAAGCTTTCTTT. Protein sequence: CASGHNPTAEAFF.

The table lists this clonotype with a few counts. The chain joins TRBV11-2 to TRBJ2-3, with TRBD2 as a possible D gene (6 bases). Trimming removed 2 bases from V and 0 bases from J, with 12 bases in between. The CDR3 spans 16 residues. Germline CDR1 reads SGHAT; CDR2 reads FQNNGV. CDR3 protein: CASSLSPGLSTDTQYF. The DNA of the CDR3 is TGTGCCAGCAGCTTATCGCCGGGACTCAGCACAGATACGCAGTATTTT.

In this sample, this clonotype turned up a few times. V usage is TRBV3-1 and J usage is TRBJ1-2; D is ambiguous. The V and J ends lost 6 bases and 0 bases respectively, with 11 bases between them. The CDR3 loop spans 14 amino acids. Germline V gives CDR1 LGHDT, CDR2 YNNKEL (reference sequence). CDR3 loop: CASRAGDANYGYTF. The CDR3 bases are TGTGCCAGCAGAGCAGGAGATGCTAACTATGGCTACACCTTC.

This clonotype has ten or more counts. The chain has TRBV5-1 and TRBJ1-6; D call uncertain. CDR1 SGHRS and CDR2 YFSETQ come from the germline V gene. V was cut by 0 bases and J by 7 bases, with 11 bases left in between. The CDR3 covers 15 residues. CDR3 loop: CASSLGWRGNSPLHF. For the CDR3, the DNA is TGCGCCAGCAGCTTGGGGTGGAGAGGAAATTCACCCCTCCACTTT.

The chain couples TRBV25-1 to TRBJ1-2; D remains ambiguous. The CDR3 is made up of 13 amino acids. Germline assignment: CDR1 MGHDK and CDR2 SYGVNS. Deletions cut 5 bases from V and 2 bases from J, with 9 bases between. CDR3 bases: TGTGCCAGCAGTATCGGCGAAAACTATGGCTACACCTTC. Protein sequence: CASSIGENYGYTF.

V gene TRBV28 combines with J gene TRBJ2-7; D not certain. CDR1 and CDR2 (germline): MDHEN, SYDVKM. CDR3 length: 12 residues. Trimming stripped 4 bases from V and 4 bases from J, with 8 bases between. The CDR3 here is CASSSYRYEQYF. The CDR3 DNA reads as TGTGCCAGCAGTTCCTACAGATACGAGCAGTACTTC.